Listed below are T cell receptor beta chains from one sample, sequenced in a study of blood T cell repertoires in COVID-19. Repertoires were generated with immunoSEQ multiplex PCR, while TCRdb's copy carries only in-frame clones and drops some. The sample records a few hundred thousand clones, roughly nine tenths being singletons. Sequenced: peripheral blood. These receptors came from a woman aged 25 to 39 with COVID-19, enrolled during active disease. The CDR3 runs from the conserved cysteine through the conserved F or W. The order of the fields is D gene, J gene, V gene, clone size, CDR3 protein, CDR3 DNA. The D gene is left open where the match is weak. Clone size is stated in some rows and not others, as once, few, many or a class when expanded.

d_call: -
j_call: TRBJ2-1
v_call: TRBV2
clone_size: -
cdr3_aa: CASSALASEQFF
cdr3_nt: TGTGCCAGCAGTGCCTTGGCTAGCGAGCAGTTCTTC

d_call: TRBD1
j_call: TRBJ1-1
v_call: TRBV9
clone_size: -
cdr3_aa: CASSPEGGWNTEAFF
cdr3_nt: TGTGCCAGCAGCCCCGAAGGGGGCTGGAACACTGAAGCTTTCTTT

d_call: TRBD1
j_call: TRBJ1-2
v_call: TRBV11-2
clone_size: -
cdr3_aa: CASSLGGTAYGYTF
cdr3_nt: TGTGCCAGCAGCTTAGGCGGGACAGCCTATGGCTACACCTTC

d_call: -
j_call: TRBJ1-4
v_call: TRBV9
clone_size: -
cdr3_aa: CASSVGGVDEKLFF
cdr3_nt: TGTGCCAGCAGCGTCGGGGGGGTGGATGAAAAACTGTTTTTT

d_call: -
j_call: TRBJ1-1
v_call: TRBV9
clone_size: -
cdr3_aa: CASSAGHPNTEAFF
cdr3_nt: TGTGCCAGCAGCGCGGGACATCCGAACACTGAAGCTTTCTTT

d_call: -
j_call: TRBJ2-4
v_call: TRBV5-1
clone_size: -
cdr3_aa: CASSPGTSGPGDIQYF
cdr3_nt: TGCGCCAGCAGCCCCGGGACGTCGGGCCCGGGAGACATTCAGTACTTC

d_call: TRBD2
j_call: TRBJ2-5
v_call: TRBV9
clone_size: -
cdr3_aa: CASSLTSGREETQYF
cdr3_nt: TGTGCCAGCAGCTTGACTAGCGGGAGGGAAGAGACCCAGTACTTC

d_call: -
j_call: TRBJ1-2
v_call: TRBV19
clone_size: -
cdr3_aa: CASSIWGSQGYGYTF
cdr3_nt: TGTGCCAGTAGTATATGGGGCAGCCAAGGCTATGGCTACACCTTC

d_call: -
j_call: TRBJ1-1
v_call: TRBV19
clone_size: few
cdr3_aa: CASATWGRNTEAFF
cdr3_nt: TGTGCCAGTGCAACCTGGGGGCGGAACACTGAAGCTTTCTTT

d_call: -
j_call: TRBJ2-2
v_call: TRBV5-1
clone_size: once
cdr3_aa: CASSLAGGMNTGELFF
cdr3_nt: TGCGCCAGCAGCTTGGCTGGAGGAATGAACACCGGGGAGCTGTTTTTT

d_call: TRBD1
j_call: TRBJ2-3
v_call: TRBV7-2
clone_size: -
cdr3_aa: CASSSRTGGLDTQYF
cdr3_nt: TGTGCCAGCAGCTCGCGGACAGGGGGCTTAGATACGCAGTATTTT

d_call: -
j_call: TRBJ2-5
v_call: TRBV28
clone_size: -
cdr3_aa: CATTTGWRQETQYF
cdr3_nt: TGTGCCACTACGACGGGGTGGCGTCAAGAGACCCAGTACTTC

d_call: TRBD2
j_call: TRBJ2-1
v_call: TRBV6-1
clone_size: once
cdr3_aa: CASSLAGVGFF
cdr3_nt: TGTGCCAGCAGCCTAGCGGGAGTAGGGTTCTTC

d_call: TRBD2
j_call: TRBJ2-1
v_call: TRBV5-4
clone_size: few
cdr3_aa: CASRRAGESHNEQFF
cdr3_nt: TGTGCCAGCAGACGAGCGGGAGAGTCCCACAATGAGCAGTTCTTC

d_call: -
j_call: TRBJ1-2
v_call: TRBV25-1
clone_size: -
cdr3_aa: CASSYGGTIDGYTF
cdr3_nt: TGTGCCAGCAGCTACGGGGGTACGATAGATGGCTACACCTTC

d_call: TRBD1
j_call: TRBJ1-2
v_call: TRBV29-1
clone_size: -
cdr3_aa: CSVDRVYGYTF
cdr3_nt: TGCAGCGTGGACAGGGTCTATGGCTACACCTTC

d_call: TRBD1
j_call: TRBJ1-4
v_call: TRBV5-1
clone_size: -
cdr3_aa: CASRPTGERREKLFF
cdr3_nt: TGCGCCAGCAGGCCTACAGGGGAGAGACGTGAAAAACTGTTTTTT

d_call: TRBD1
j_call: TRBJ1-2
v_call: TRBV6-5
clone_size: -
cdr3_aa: CASSWDRKKYGYTF
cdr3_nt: TGTGCCAGCAGTTGGGACAGGAAGAAGTATGGCTACACCTTC

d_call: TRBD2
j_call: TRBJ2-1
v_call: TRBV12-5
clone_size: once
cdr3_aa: CASGREGPYNEQFF
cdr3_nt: TGTGCTAGTGGGCGGGAGGGCCCCTACAATGAGCAGTTCTTC

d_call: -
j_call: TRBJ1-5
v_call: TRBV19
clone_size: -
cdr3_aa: CASRTLGRVDFGGNQPQHF
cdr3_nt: TGTGCCAGTCGAACCCTTGGCAGGGTCGATTTTGGTGGCAATCAGCCCCAGCATTTT

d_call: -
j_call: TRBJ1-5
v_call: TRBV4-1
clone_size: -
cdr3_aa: CASSQEGRAVQPQHF
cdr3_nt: TGCGCCAGCAGCCAAGAGGGCAGGGCTGTTCAGCCCCAGCATTTT

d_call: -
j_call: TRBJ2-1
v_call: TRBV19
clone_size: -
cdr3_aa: CASSTEGGGYNEQFF
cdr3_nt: TGTGCCAGTAGTACCGAAGGGGGGGGCTACAATGAGCAGTTCTTC